The T cell receptor beta chain under discussion was sequenced for a study of T cell repertoires in cytomegalovirus infection. Turning to the study itself: Used in the study were CMV epitopes, some recently identified and HLA-C-restricted, others well-studied and HLA-B-restricted. CMV infection plus the matching HLA type was flagged by public TCR beta signatures. Findings and limits, study-wide: HLA-C-restricted CMV clonotypes gave the most frequent clonotype in two of eight donors. The study identified carriers of CMV plus the relevant HLA from cumulative public TCR beta family frequency.

Per germline, CDR1 LNHDA and CDR2 SQIVND (reference sequence). V lost 4 bases and J lost 3, with 12 bases in between. CDR3 length equals 14 residues. Concerning this clonotype itself: What it binds is not known.

TCRdb re-derived calls from the reads in MiXCR, one entry per CDR3 protein. The table records about 920,000 distinct CDR3 sequences, around a third of them present only once. The TCR was taken from a human donor in good health (CMV status not recorded). Some clones in this sample may be carry-over from other donors' samples. The sequences come from cultured CD8+ T cells from PBMCs, collected from culture after CMV antigen stimulation. The J gene is TRBJ1-2, the V gene TRBV19; no definite D call. CDR3 in DNA: TGTGCCAGTAGTAAAGGCAGGCCCTACTATGGCTACACCTTC. Amino acids: CASSKGRPYYGYTF.